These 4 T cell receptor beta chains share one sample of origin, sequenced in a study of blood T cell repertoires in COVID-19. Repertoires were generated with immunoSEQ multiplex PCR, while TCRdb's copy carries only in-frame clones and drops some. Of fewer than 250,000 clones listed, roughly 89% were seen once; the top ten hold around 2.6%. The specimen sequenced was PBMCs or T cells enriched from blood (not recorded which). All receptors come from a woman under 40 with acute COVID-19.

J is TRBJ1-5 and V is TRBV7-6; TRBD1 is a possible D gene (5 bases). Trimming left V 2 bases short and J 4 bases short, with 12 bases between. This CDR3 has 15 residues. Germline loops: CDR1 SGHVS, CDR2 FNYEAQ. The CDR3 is CASSLMAGLNQPQHF. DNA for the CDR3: TGTGCCAGCAGCTTAATGGCAGGGCTAAATCAGCCCCAGCATTTT.

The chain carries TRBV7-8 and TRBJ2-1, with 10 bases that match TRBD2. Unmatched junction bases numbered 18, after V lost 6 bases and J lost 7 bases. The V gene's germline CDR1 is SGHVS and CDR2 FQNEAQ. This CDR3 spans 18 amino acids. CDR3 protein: CASRKQAGGLYLWNEQFF. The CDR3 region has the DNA TGTGCCAGCAGAAAACAAGCGGGGGGGCTTTATTTGTGGAATGAGCAGTTCTTC.

Written as DNA, the CDR3 is TGTGCCAGCAGGGACCGGGACAGGGGACCGGATGGCTACACCTTC. Translation gives CASRDRDRGPDGYTF. The chain is built from TRBV6-5 and TRBJ1-2, with 10 nucleotides matching TRBD1. V gave up 6 bases and J gave up 6 bases; unmatched junction bases: 10. The germline CDR1 and CDR2 sequences are MNHEY and SVGAGI. The CDR3 spans 15 residues.

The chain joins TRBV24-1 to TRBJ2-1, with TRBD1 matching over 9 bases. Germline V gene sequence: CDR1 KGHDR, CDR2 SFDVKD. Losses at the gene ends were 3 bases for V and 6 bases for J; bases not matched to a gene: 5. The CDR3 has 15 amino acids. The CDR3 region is CATSDDRGSLNEQFF. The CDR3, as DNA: TGTGCCACCAGTGATGACAGGGGGAGCCTCAATGAGCAGTTCTTC.